This T cell receptor (beta chain) is from a study of cytomegalovirus exposure and HLA in healthy donors. General study findings and limits: Listed as cytomegalovirus-associated were 150 or so TCR beta chains. Accurate prediction of most subjects' HLA-A and HLA-B alleles from TCR beta sequences was reported.

In the case of this clone: Its antigen is unknown.

The PCR used 60 Vbeta and 13 Jbeta primers. Measured with immunoSEQ multiplex PCR; TCRdb has only the in-frame clones, and not every one. The profile shows roughly 170,000 clones, 70% to 80% of them singletons. J gave up 0 bases and V 4 bases, and 9 bases lay outside the gene matches. Germline V gene lookup returns CDR1 SEHNR and CDR2 FQNEAQ (reference sequence). The CDR3 is made up of 17 amino acids. Sequenced input: PBMCs. The TCR originated in a female donor in good health and CMV-seronegative. The chain is built from TRBV7-9 and TRBJ2-7; 10 bases fit TRBD2. The CDR3 here is CASSSPNLAGGSYEQYF. In DNA, the CDR3 is TGTGCCAGCAGCTCGCCCAACTTAGCGGGGGGCTCCTACGAGCAGTACTTC.